This T cell receptor beta chain was recovered during a study of T cell responses to AZD1222 COVID-19 vaccine. Study-wide results and limits: Just six people given AZD1222 tested seropositive at baseline.

The data were produced by immunoSEQ multiplex PCR, yet TCRdb's version contains in-frame clones alone and is incomplete. The sample contains 160,000 or so clones, under 95% of which appear only once. Remarks on this clone: Its antigen is as yet unknown. This same CDR3 is encoded by further DNA sequences in the sample.

Sequencing was performed on peripheral blood, taken 28 days after the second AZD1222 dose. The sequence came from an adult who received the AZD1222 COVID-19 vaccine.

CDR3: CSAPLNTEAFF. The CDR3 nucleotides are TGCAGTGCTCCTCTTAACACTGAAGCTTTCTTT. The chain links TRBV20-1 to TRBJ1-1; D gene uncertain. The CDR3 has 11 residues. The V gene lost 5 bases and the J gene lost 2 bases, with 6 bases spanning the gap. Looked up from germline, CDR1 is DFQATT and CDR2 is SNEGSKA (reference sequence).